This T cell receptor (beta chain) was sequenced during a study of OX40 agonist ivuxolimab in advanced cancers. Across the whole study: Aged roughly 23 to 79 with a mean of 60 years, they were more than 80% male. Treatment received earlier with anti-PD-1, anti-PD-L1 or anti-CTLA-4 agents was allowed, and over 30% had some. Partial responses occurred in three patients (one hepatocellular carcinoma, two cutaneous melanoma).

The data were produced by immunoSEQ multiplex PCR, yet TCRdb's version contains in-frame clones alone and is incomplete. Of 60,000 to 70,000 clones detected, 87% appear once; the ten largest clones hold approximately 2.6%. V gave up 0 bases and J gave up 8 bases, with 10 bases separating them. This CDR3 has 12 amino acids. Germline V lookup: CDR1 GTSNPN, CDR2 SVGIG (reference sequence). On this clone itself: Its specificity is unknown.

Study conclusions and caveats: Expanded clones belonging to CD8+ T cells outnumbered, on average, those of CD4+.

The specimen comprised CD4+ or CD8+ T cells sorted from blood, sampled in a trial of the OX40 agonist ivuxolimab. The rearrangement links TRBV30 to TRBJ1-2, with no clear D. The TCR originated in an adult with an advanced solid tumor such as melanoma, head and neck, liver or kidney cancer. CDR3: CAWSVGWVGYTF. The DNA of the CDR3 is TGTGCCTGGAGTGTGGGGTGGGTGGGCTACACCTTC.